Listed here are 3 T cell receptor beta chains from one sample, sequenced in a study of blood T cell repertoires in COVID-19. Sequenced by immunoSEQ multiplex PCR; TCRdb stores in-frame clones only, minus some. Of 190,000 or so clones listed, roughly nine tenths are singletons. The sequencing input was PBMCs or T cells enriched from blood (not recorded which). These receptors were obtained from a woman between 18 and 29 years old who had recovered from COVID-19.

The V and J genes are TRBV10-3 and TRBJ1-6, with 8 bases lining up with TRBD1. With 2 bases clipped from V and 8 bases from J, the junction kept 8 bases outside the gene matches. Germline-derived CDR1 and CDR2 are ENHRY and SYGVKD. This CDR3 comprises 16 residues. CDR3: CAISETTGGYDSPLHF. The CDR3 nucleotides read TGTGCCATCAGTGAGACTACAGGGGGATACGATTCACCCCTCCACTTT.

The gene calls are TRBV7-2 and TRBJ2-3; weak D call: TRBD2 (5 bases). This CDR3 is 15 amino acids long. Deletions cut 2 bases from V and 6 bases from J, with 15 bases between. The germline V gene encodes CDR1 SGHTA and CDR2 FQGNSA. CDR3 residues: CASSLNLVATDTQYF. As DNA, the CDR3 is TGTGCCAGCAGCTTAAATCTCGTAGCGACGGATACGCAGTATTTT.

The V call is TRBV19, the J call TRBJ2-1; 10 bases fit TRBD1. The CDR3 totals 16 residues. V was pared by 4 bases and J by 4 bases, with 7 bases of the junction left unmatched. CDR1 and CDR2 (germline): LNHDA, SQIVND (reference sequence). The CDR3 sequence: CASSKGQGTRYNEQFF. DNA of the CDR3: TGTGCCAGTAGTAAGGGACAGGGGACCCGATACAATGAGCAGTTCTTC.